These 9 T cell receptor beta chains were all obtained from the same sample, sequenced in a study of CD8+CD57+ T cells in acquired aplastic anemia. According to the study, genomic DNA was the template for TCR beta VDJ and CDR3 profiling. TCRdb re-analysed the reads in MiXCR, keeping a single row per CDR3 protein. The sample includes tens of thousands of distinct CDR3 sequences, around 42% of them seen just once. The sequenced material came from sorted CD4+, CD8+, or CD8+CD57+ T cells (not recorded which) from PBMCs. These receptors originate from a human donor in good health, serving as a control.

This chain links TRBV2 with TRBJ1-2; tentative D call: TRBD1 (6 bases). The CDR3 covers 13 residues. Germline V gene sequence: CDR1 SNHLY, CDR2 FYNNEI. With 6 bases removed from V and 1 base from J, the gap between germline ends came to 9 bases. CDR3 loop: CASRDRINYGYTF. The CDR3 DNA reads TGTGCCAGCAGGGACAGAATTAACTATGGCTACACCTTC.

Details on this clonotype: This could be a read error, since a much larger clone is one nucleotide away. The conserved phenylalanine or tryptophan is not found at the CDR3 terminus, so this likely reflects a read error. This chain uses TRBV20-1 with TRBJ1-5; no firm D call. Trimming removed 6 bases from V and 9 bases from J, with 9 bases in between. Germline lookup yields CDR1 DFQATT and CDR2 SNEGSKA (reference sequence). This CDR3 comprises 10 residues. The CDR3 DNA reads as TGCAGTGCGCGGGGTTTGCCCCAGCATCTT. It codes for CSARGLPQHL.

This clonotype was counted at least ten times. The chain has TRBV4-1 and TRBJ2-1; D might be TRBD2 (6 bases). Germline V gene data show CDR1 as MGHRA and CDR2 as YSYEKL. V was shortened by 1 base and J by 14 bases, with 12 bases between the two germline ends. CDR3 size: 12 residues. The CDR3 protein is CASSQGRREKFF. DNA of the CDR3: TGCGCCAGCAGCCAAGGTAGGCGGGAAAAGTTCTTC.

This clonotype was seen a few times. The rearrangement links TRBV27 to TRBJ2-1; the D gene could be TRBD1 or TRBD2 (5 bases each). This CDR3 has 12 residues. V lost 7 bases and J lost 7, with 11 bases in between. CDR1 is MNHEY and CDR2 is SMNVEV in the germline V gene (reference sequence). Here the CDR3 DNA reads TGTGCCAGCACGGGACCTAAAAATGAGCAGTTCTTC. It codes for CASTGPKNEQFF.

There are many counts of this clonotype. The rearrangement links TRBV12-3 or TRBV12-4 to TRBJ2-7, with TRBD1 matching 7 bases. CDR3 length: 15 residues. V trimming: 5 bases; J trimming: 2 bases; junction bases outside the gene matches: 9. The CDR3 region has the DNA TGTGCCAGCAGTACAGGGACAGTCTCCACCTACGAGCAGTACTTC. It encodes CASSTGTVSTYEQYF.

This clonotype was seen repeatedly, ten times or more. The chain links TRBV10-3 to TRBJ2-1, with a tentative D call TRBD1 (6 bases). CDR3 length equals 15 residues. V was trimmed by 6 bases and J by 4 bases, leaving 16 bases between them. Germline CDR1 is ENHRY and CDR2 is SYGVKD. The CDR3 sequence: CAIRDTGQGYNEQFF. The CDR3 DNA is TGTGCCATCAGGGACACGGGACAAGGGTACAATGAGCAGTTCTTC.

The table lists this clonotype with a few counts. The genes are TRBV27 and TRBJ1-1; no clear D. The germline V gene encodes CDR1 MNHEY and CDR2 SMNVEV (reference sequence). V lost 4 bases and J 5 bases, leaving 8 bases between the germline ends. The CDR3 is 12 amino acids. The CDR3 DNA follows: TGTGCCAGCAGTTCAATTGATACTGAAGCTTTCTTT. Translation gives CASSSIDTEAFF.

The gene calls are TRBV2 and TRBJ2-1, with D tentatively TRBD1 (6 bases). CDR1 and CDR2 from the germline V gene are SNHLY and FYNNEI. Trimming removed 7 bases from V and 6 bases from J, with 10 bases in between. There are 12 residues in the CDR3. The CDR3: CASKGTLNEQFF. DNA of the CDR3: TGTGCCAGCAAAGGGACACTCAATGAGCAGTTCTTC.

This clonotype came up once. V usage is TRBV25-1 and J usage is TRBJ2-7, with D possibly TRBD1 on 5 matching bases. CDR1 MGHDK and CDR2 SYGVNS come from the germline V gene. The V end was cut by 2 bases, the J end by 2 bases, with 13 bases between. CDR3 length equals 15 residues. CDR3: CASSEEGQGAYEQYF. The CDR3 DNA reads TGTGCCAGCAGTGAAGAAGGGCAGGGTGCCTACGAGCAGTACTTC.